This TCR beta chain was sequenced during a study of CXCR3 chemokines and chemotherapy response in bladder cancer. This clonotype was seen at least ten times. TCRdb ran MiXCR on the PCR reads and lists one entry per CDR3 protein. The data show over 2,000 distinct CDR3 sequences, with about 17% seen just once and 25% to 30% held by the top ten. With 1 base removed from V and 3 bases from J, the gap between germline ends came to 9 bases. CDR1 and CDR2 from the germline V gene are MGHDK and SYGVNS. The CDR3 has 14 amino acids. The sample was collected from a patient whose treatment included neoadjuvant chemotherapy. This TCR derives from a human donor with bladder cancer that responded to neoadjuvant chemotherapy. The chain carries TRBV25-1 and TRBJ2-5, with no clear D. This CDR3 is CASSEFEGKETQYF. CDR3 coding DNA: TGTGCCAGCAGTGAATTTGAAGGGAAAGAGACCCAGTACTTC.